Presented here are 5 T cell receptor beta chains from one specimen sequenced in a study of identical twins (dated by TCRdb to about 2016). The library was produced with 5' RACE. The sequencer listed for this sample is Illumina HiSeq 2000. TCRdb cleaned the public reads at Q25 with fastp, built clones with MiXCR and kept in-frame beta chains. Each CDR3 protein gets just one entry, which takes the most common genes and DNA from the rows behind it. A total of 400,000 to 550,000 distinct CDR3 sequences appear in this sample, 20% to 25% of them only once. The biggest ten clones account for 0.8% to 1% of the sample. The same data also contributed to another study, on T cells expressing NK-cell markers.

The sample consisted of CD4+ T cells sorted from blood. Receptors originate from a woman aged 18-35 years in good health.

This clonotype was observed a handful of times. The junction departs from the called germline gene at one end, perhaps through a read error. V and J are TRBV7-2 and TRBJ2-2; D not resolved. The CDR3 runs 12 residues. CDR1 and CDR2 from the germline V gene are SGHTA and FQGNSA. The CDR3 loop is CASNLGYGELFF. As DNA, the CDR3 is TGTGCCAGCAACTTAGGGTATGGGGAGCTGTTTTTT.

The genes are TRBV5-1 and TRBJ2-3, with D unresolved. The CDR3 consists of 15 residues. Per the germline V gene, CDR1 is SGHRS and CDR2 is YFSETQ. Trimming cost V 1 base and J 6 bases, with 15 bases left between them. Here the CDR3 DNA reads TGCGCCAGCAGCTTGTATCTGGGATCAGTCGATACGCAGTATTTT. This gives the protein CASSLYLGSVDTQYF.

Concerning this clonotype itself: A junction boundary mismatches the germline segment, possibly from a read error. V usage is TRBV12-3 or TRBV12-4 and J usage is TRBJ1-1, with TRBD1 as a possible D gene (5 bases). CDR3 size: 14 residues. CDR3 nucleotide sequence: TGTGCCAGCGGTTTCATGGGAAGGGGATCTGAAGCTTTCTTT. It encodes CASGFMGRGSEAFF.

The sample holds a few counts of this clonotype. V is TRBV7-9 and J is TRBJ2-3, with 8 nucleotides matching TRBD1. The CDR3 sequence is 16 residues long. The germline CDR1 and CDR2 sequences are SEHNR and FQNEAQ (reference sequence). Losses at the gene ends were 1 base for V and 1 base for J; bases not matched to a gene: 4. The CDR3 is CASSLGVTGGTDTQYF. For the CDR3, the DNA is TGTGCCAGCAGCTTAGGGGTGACAGGGGGCACAGATACGCAGTATTTT.

This clonotype was recorded a few times. The gene calls are TRBV28 and TRBJ2-1; TRBD2 aligns across 11 bases. The CDR3 contains 15 residues. In germline, CDR1 is MDHEN, CDR2 SYDVKM. The J segment lost 6 bases and the V segment lost 7 bases, leaving 8 bases of the junction unmatched. CDR3 protein: CASTSGGSGGNEQFF. CDR3 coding DNA: TGTGCCAGCACTAGCGGGGGGTCTGGGGGCAATGAGCAGTTCTTC.